The entry that follows covers one T cell receptor (beta chain) sequence. This entry is derived from a study of technical replicates of blood from a handful of donors. Data came from immunoSEQ multiplex PCR; TCRdb stores just in-frame clones and leaves some out. The sample has under 90,000 clones, roughly 96% seen once; the top ten hold roughly 0.21%. There are 15 residues in the CDR3. From germline, CDR1 is SGHRS and CDR2 YFSETQ. V was pared by 3 bases and J by 7 bases, with 17 bases between. This TCR was sampled from a human donor in good health. Sequencing was done on a sample of T cells isolated from PBMCs. The rearrangement uses TRBV5-1 and TRBJ1-5; D gene uncertain. CDR3 in DNA: TGCGCCAGCAGCTACCTCCCCGGAGCCGAGCAGCCCCAGCATTTT. Protein product: CASSYLPGAEQPQHF.